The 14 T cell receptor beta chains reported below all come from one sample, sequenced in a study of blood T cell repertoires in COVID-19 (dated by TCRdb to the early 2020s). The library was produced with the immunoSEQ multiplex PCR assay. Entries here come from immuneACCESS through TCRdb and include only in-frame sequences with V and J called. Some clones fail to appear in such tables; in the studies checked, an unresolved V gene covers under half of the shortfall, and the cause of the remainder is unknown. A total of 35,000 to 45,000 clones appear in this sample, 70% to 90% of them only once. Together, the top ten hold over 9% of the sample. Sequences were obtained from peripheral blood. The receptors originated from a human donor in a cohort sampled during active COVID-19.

The CDR3 region is CASSQAGLAGGLRETQYF. The CDR3 nucleotides read TGCGCCAGCAGCCAAGCGGGACTAGCGGGGGGGCTACGAGAGACCCAGTACTTC. The chain joins TRBV4-1 to TRBJ2-5; 16 bases align to TRBD2. CDR3 length equals 18 residues. Trimming took 1 base from V and 4 from J; bases not matched to a gene: 6. The germline V gene has CDR1 MGHRA and CDR2 YSYEKL.

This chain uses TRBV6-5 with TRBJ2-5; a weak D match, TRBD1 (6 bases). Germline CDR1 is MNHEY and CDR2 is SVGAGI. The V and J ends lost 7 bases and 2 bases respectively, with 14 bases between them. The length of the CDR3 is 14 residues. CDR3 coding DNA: TGTGCCAGCAAACAGGGTTGGGGTCAAGAGACCCAGTACTTC. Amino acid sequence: CASKQGWGQETQYF.

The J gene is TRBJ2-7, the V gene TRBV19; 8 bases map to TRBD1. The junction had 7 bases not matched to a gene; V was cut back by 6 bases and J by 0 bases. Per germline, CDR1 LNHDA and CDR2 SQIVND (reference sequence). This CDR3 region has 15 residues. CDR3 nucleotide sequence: TGTGCCAGTAGGGATGGACAGGGAAGCTCCTACGAGCAGTACTTC. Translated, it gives CASRDGQGSSYEQYF.

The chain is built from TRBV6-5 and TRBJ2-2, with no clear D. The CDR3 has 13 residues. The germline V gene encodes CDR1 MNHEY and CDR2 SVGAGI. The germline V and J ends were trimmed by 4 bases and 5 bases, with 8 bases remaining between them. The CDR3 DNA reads TGTGCCAGCAGTTGGCCAACGACCGGGGAGCTGTTTTTT. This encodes CASSWPTTGELFF.

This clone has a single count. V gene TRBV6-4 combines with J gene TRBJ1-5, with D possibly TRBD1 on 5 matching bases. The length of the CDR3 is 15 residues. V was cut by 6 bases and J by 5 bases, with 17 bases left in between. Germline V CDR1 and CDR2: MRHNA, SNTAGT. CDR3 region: CASSPSGIGDQPQHF. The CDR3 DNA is TGTGCCAGCAGCCCATCAGGCATAGGGGATCAGCCCCAGCATTTT.

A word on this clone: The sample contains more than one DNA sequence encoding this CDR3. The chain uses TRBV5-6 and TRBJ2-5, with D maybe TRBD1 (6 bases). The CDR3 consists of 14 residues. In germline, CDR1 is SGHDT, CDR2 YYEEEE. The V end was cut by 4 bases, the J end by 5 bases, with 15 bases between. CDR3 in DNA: TGTGCCAGCAGCAGGACTGGGGGCGCGGAGACCCAGTACTTC. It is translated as CASSRTGGAETQYF.

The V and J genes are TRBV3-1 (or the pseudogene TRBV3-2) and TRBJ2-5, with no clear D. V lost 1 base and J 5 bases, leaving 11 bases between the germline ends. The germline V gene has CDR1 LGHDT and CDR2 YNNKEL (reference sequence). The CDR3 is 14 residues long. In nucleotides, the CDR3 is TGTGCCAGCAGCCAAGCCCCCGCGGAGGAGACCCAGTACTTC. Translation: CASSQAPAEETQYF.

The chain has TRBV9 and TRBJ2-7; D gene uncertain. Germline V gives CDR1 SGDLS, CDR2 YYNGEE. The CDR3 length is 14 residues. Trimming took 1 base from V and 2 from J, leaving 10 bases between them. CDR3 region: CASSVNVGPYEQYF. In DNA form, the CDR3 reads TGTGCCAGCAGCGTAAACGTTGGCCCCTACGAGCAGTACTTC.

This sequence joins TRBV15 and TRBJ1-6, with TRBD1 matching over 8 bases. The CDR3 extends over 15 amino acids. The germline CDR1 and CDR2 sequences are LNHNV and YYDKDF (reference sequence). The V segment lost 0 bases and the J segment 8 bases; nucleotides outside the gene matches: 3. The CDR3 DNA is TGTGCCACCAGCAGAGACCCGACAGGGGATTCACCCCTCCACTTT. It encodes CATSRDPTGDSPLHF. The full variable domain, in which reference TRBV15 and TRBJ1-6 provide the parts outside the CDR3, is DAMVIQNPRYQVTQFGKPVTLSCSQTLNHNVMYWYQQKSSQAPKLLFHYYDKDFNNEADTPDNFQSRRPNTSFCFLDIRSPGLGDTAMYLCATSRDPTGDSPLHFGNGTRLTVT.

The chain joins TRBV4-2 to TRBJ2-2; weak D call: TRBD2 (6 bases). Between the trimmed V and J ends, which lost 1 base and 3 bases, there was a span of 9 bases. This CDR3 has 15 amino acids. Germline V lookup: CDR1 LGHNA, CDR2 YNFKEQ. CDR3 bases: TGTGCCAGCAGCCAAGTGGGGGGAGACACCGGGGAGCTGTTTTTT. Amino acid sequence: CASSQVGGDTGELFF.

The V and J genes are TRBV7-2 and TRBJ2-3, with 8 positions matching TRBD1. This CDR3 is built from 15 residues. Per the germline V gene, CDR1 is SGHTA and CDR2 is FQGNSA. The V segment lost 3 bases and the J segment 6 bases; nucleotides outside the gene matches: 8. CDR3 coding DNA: TGTGCCAGCAGCTTCCAGGGGGCAAAAAGGGATACGCAGTATTTT. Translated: CASSFQGAKRDTQYF.

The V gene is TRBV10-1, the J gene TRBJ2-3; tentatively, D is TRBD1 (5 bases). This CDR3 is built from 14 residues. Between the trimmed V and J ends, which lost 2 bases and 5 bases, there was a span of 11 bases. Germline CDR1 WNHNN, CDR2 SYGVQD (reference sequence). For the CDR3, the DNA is TGCGCCAGCAGTGAGAACCCGCAGGGAGATACGCAGTATTTT. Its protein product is CASSENPQGDTQYF.

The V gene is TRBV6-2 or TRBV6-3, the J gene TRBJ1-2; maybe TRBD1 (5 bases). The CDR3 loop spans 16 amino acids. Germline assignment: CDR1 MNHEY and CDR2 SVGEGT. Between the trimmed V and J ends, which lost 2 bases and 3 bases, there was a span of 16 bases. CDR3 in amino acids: CASSYGPRQRHYGYTF. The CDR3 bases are TGTGCCAGCAGTTACGGACCCCGACAGAGACACTATGGCTACACCTTC.

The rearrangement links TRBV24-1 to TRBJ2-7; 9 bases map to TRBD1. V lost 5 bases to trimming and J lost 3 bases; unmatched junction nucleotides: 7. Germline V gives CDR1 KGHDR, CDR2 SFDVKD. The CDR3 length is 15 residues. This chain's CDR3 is CATSVGTGLLYEQYF. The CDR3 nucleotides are TGTGCCACCAGTGTCGGGACAGGGCTCCTCTACGAGCAGTACTTC.